The source of this T cell receptor (beta chain) is a study of blood T cells in healthy people across ages. Sample donors were healthy Caucasian individuals that came from Russia, aged roughly 6 to 100. Extracted total RNA amounted to at least 5.5 micrograms for each sample. Per the germline V gene, CDR1 is SGHTA and CDR2 is FQGNSA. The CDR3 runs to 15 residues. V was trimmed by 9 bases and J by 3 bases, leaving 20 bases between them. Points from the study as a whole: The long-lived group displayed more naive CD4+ cells, plus higher diversity, than the aged donors did.

Then a second PCR, running roughly 6 to 12 cycles, was carried out with a sample-barcoded 5' primer and a J-beta primer mix. TCRdb re-derived calls from the 5' RACE reads in MiXCR, one entry per CDR3 protein. The sample yields about 1.4 million distinct CDR3 sequences, approximately 59% seen once. On this clonotype: Its antigen is still unknown.

The chain couples TRBV7-2 to TRBJ1-1; weak D call: TRBD1 (5 bases). Sequencing was done on a sample of blood. The clonotype was recovered from a man aged 18 to 30 in good health. CDR3 DNA: TGTGCCAGTAGTCCAATCCGTCAGGGTCACACTGAAGCTTTCTTT. It translates to CASSPIRQGHTEAFF.